The subject of this entry is one TCR beta chain. Its antigen is unknown. Amplification yielded TCR beta CDR3 regions, with RNA transcripts as the source. Using the HTBI primer set, a first-round RT-PCR was run on the TCR CDR3. MiXCR was run by TCRdb on the multiplex PCR reads, yielding one entry per CDR3 protein. The table includes 700,000 or so distinct CDR3 sequences, about 15% detected once. With 5 bases clipped from V and 8 bases from J, the junction kept 5 bases outside the gene matches. Germline V lookup: CDR1 SNHLY, CDR2 FYNNEI. The CDR3 has 15 residues. The data belong to a study of T cells in Graves' hyperthyroidism and ophthalmopathy. Study-wide context: Peripheral blood draws took place at initial diagnosis, ahead of any treatment.

Findings and caveats of the study: The majority of expanded thyroid clonotypes above 0.001 also appeared in blood. A model using 13 V-J features told ophthalmopathy apart from stable hyperthyroidism.

The chain employs TRBV2 and TRBJ1-6; 11 nucleotides match TRBD1. This TCR derives from a man aged 18 to 29 with Graves' hyperthyroidism. Sample: blood. The CDR3 DNA is TGTGCCAGCAGTCTACGGACAGGGGGCGATTCACCCCTCCACTTT. Translating gives CASSLRTGGDSPLHF. The complete variable domain, with remaining parts taken from reference TRBV2 and TRBJ1-6, reads EPEVTQTPSHQVTQMGQEVILRCVPISNHLYFYWYRQILGQKVEFLVSFYNNEISEKSEIFDDQFSVERPDGSNFTLKIRSTKLEDSAMYFCASSLRTGGDSPLHFGNGTRLTVT.